This passage covers 27 T cell receptor beta chains from one sample sequenced in a study of cytomegalovirus exposure and HLA in healthy donors. 60 Vbeta and 13 Jbeta primers were used in PCR. Sequencing was performed with immunoSEQ multiplex PCR; in TCRdb, only in-frame clones are kept and a portion is missing. The sample records 90,000 to 150,000 clones, 60% to 85% being singletons. Sequencing was performed on PBMCs. Source of these receptors: a woman between 25 and 40 years old in good health and CMV-seropositive.

The V gene is TRBV9, the J gene TRBJ2-1, with 11 bases that match TRBD2. This CDR3 has 17 amino acids. The V and J ends lost 0 bases and 6 bases, in that order; junction bases with no gene match: 8. Germline assignment: CDR1 SGDLS and CDR2 YYNGEE. The CDR3, as DNA: TGTGCCAGCAGCGTAGGGTTAGCGGGGGGGCTAGGCAATGAGCAGTTCTTC. Its protein product is CASSVGLAGGLGNEQFF.

V usage is TRBV4-1 and J usage is TRBJ2-1; possibly TRBD2 for D (7 bases). The CDR3 consists of 13 residues. Germline-derived CDR1 and CDR2 are MGHRA and YSYEKL. The germline V and J ends were trimmed by 8 bases and 2 bases, with 10 bases remaining between them. The CDR3: CASWGGPYNEQFF. The CDR3 DNA reads TGCGCCAGCTGGGGGGGGCCCTACAATGAGCAGTTCTTC.

V usage is TRBV9 and J usage is TRBJ2-5; perhaps TRBD2 as D (6 bases). The CDR3 length is 15 residues. With 0 bases removed from V and 4 bases from J, the gap between germline ends came to 13 bases. Germline V gene lookup returns CDR1 SGDLS and CDR2 YYNGEE. CDR3 sequence: CASSVEGGAGETQYF. CDR3 coding DNA: TGTGCCAGCAGCGTAGAGGGCGGGGCTGGAGAGACCCAGTACTTC.

On this clone itself: Within the sample, other DNA sequences also encode this same CDR3. The chain joins TRBV6-1 to TRBJ1-1, with 7 bases fitting TRBD1. This CDR3 has 15 residues. Germline assignment: CDR1 MNHNS and CDR2 SASEGT. V shed 6 bases, J shed 6 bases, and the junction held 13 bases outside the gene matches. Here the CDR3 DNA reads TGTGCCAGCAGGAAAACAGGGGCCCGTAGCCCTGAAGCTTTCTTT. It translates to CASRKTGARSPEAFF.

The chain couples TRBV28 to TRBJ1-1, with 7 bases lining up with TRBD1. The germline CDR1 and CDR2 sequences are MDHEN and SYDVKM. V trimming: 8 bases; J trimming: 0 bases; junction bases outside the gene matches: 9. CDR3 length: 15 residues. Here the CDR3 DNA reads TGTGCCAGCCGTTACGGGGACAGATTGAACACTGAAGCTTTCTTT. This gives the protein CASRYGDRLNTEAFF.

Written as DNA, the CDR3 is TGTGCCAGCAGCGCCGGGAGACGAAATGAAAAACTGTTTTTT. Translating gives CASSAGRRNEKLFF. The rearrangement joins TRBV9 to TRBJ1-4; D is ambiguous. This CDR3 has 14 residues. With 3 bases removed from V and 5 bases from J, the gap between germline ends came to 11 bases. The germline V gene encodes CDR1 SGDLS and CDR2 YYNGEE. Full variable domain (rest looked up from reference TRBV9 and TRBJ1-4): DSGVTQTPKHLITATGQRVTLRCSPRSGDLSVYWYQQSLDQGLQFLIQYYNGEERAKGNILERFSAQQFPDLHSELNLSSLELGDSALYFCASSAGRRNEKLFFGSGTQLSVL.

The chain joins TRBV30 to TRBJ2-2; D perhaps matches TRBD1 (6 bases). Trimming left V 4 bases short and J 0 bases short, with 12 bases between. There are 15 residues in the CDR3. Germline lookup yields CDR1 GTSNPN and CDR2 SVGIG (reference sequence). CDR3 bases: TGTGCCTGGAAGAAACAGGGATCGAACACCGGGGAGCTGTTTTTT. This translates into CAWKKQGSNTGELFF. Filled out from reference TRBV30 and TRBJ2-2, the complete variable domain reads SQTIHQWPATLVQPVGSPLSLECTVEGTSNPNLYWYRQAAGRGLQLLFYSVGIGQISSEVPQNLSASRPQDRQFILSSKKLLLSDSGFYLCAWKKQGSNTGELFFGEGSRLTVL.

This clone was counted a few times. The V call is TRBV5-4, the J call TRBJ1-2; D not certain. Germline-derived CDR1 and CDR2 are SGHNT and YYREEE (reference sequence). The CDR3 is made up of 14 amino acids. Between the trimmed V and J ends, which lost 0 bases and 8 bases, there was a span of 14 bases. CDR3 sequence reads: CASSLAGSPLGYTF. CDR3 DNA: TGTGCCAGCAGCTTGGCCGGGAGCCCTCTCGGCTACACCTTC.

V and J are TRBV18 and TRBJ1-3; D might be TRBD1 (5 bases). With 0 bases removed from V and 4 bases from J, the gap between germline ends came to 7 bases. The germline CDR1 and CDR2 sequences are KGHSH and LQKENI. The CDR3 length is 14 residues. CDR3 in DNA: TGTGCCAGCTCACCACCCGGACACGGAAACACCATATATTTT. Residues: CASSPPGHGNTIYF.

V and J are TRBV7-2 and TRBJ2-3; 11 bases fit TRBD2. The length of the CDR3 is 16 residues. V lost 1 base and J lost 7; bases outside the gene matches: 7. Germline V lookup: CDR1 SGHTA, CDR2 FQGNSA. CDR3 coding DNA: TGTGCCAGCAGCTTAGAAGTAGCGGGGGGGCGGAATACGCAGTATTTT. It translates to CASSLEVAGGRNTQYF.

This clone was observed a single time. The chain links TRBV5-1 to TRBJ2-5; 7 bases are a match to TRBD2. Germline-derived CDR1 and CDR2 are SGHRS and YFSETQ. This CDR3 spans 14 amino acids. V shed 0 bases, J shed 6 bases, and the junction held 5 bases outside the gene matches. Here the CDR3 reads CASSLDTSAKTQYF. CDR3 bases: TGCGCCAGCAGCTTGGACACTAGCGCGAAGACCCAGTACTTC.

Concerning this clone: The sample contains more than one DNA sequence encoding this CDR3. The chain joins TRBV6-5 to TRBJ1-6; no reliable D call. This CDR3 has 16 amino acids. With 0 bases removed from V and 0 bases from J, the gap between germline ends came to 6 bases. CDR1 MNHEY and CDR2 SVGAGI come from the germline V gene. The CDR3 reads CASSYSGSSYNSPLHF. For the CDR3, the DNA is TGTGCCAGCAGTTACTCGGGGAGCTCCTATAATTCACCCCTCCACTTT.

The chain uses TRBV18 and TRBJ1-2, with 7 bases aligning to TRBD1. Germline V CDR1 and CDR2: KGHSH, LQKENI. V dropped 4 bases and J dropped 3; count of bases not matched to a gene: 2. This CDR3 has 13 residues. The CDR3 region has the DNA TGTGCCAGCTCACGACAGGGAGACTATGGCTACACCTTC. This codes for CASSRQGDYGYTF.

This clone was observed a single time. The V call is TRBV5-4, the J call TRBJ2-1; 7 nucleotides align to TRBD2. The CDR3 sequence is 17 residues long. V lost 0 bases and J lost 8; bases outside the gene matches: 14. Germline loops: CDR1 SGHNT, CDR2 YYREEE (reference sequence). The CDR3 here is CASSLGLAANPRDEQFF. CDR3 in DNA: TGTGCCAGCAGCTTGGGACTAGCTGCAAATCCTCGGGATGAGCAGTTCTTC.

The chain uses TRBV27 and TRBJ2-1, with a tentative D call TRBD2 (7 bases). The CDR3 spans 16 residues. Germline CDR1 MNHEY, CDR2 SMNVEV (reference sequence). V was pared by 4 bases and J by 4 bases, with 17 bases between. The CDR3 spells CASSSRGALNYNEQFF. CDR3 DNA sequence: TGTGCCAGCAGTTCCCGGGGGGCCCTAAATTACAATGAGCAGTTCTTC.

In its sample, this clone was seen once. J is TRBJ2-7 and V is TRBV4-1, with 9 bases fitting TRBD2. The length of the CDR3 is 15 residues. Germline CDR1 reads MGHRA; CDR2 reads YSYEKL. Losses at the gene ends were 5 bases for V and 4 bases for J; bases not matched to a gene: 9. Here the CDR3 reads CASSGVSGGLYEQYF. In nucleotides, the CDR3 is TGCGCCAGCAGCGGGGTTAGCGGGGGCCTATACGAGCAGTACTTC.

J is TRBJ2-1 and V is TRBV7-2, with 9 nucleotides matching TRBD1. V trimming: 6 bases; J trimming: 8 bases; junction bases outside the gene matches: 14. Germline-derived CDR1 and CDR2 are SGHTA and FQGNSA. The CDR3 consists of 16 residues. The CDR3 is CASRAEGGQGFHEQFF. In DNA, the CDR3 is TGTGCCAGCAGGGCCGAAGGGGGACAGGGCTTCCATGAGCAGTTCTTC. The whole variable domain, remainder taken from reference TRBV7-2 and TRBJ2-1, is GAGVSQSPSNKVTEKGKDVELRCDPISGHTALYWYRQSLGQGLEFLIYFQGNSAPDKSGLPSDRFSAERTGGSVSTLTIQRTQQEDSAVYLCASRAEGGQGFHEQFFGPGTRLTVL.

The V and J genes are TRBV7-8 and TRBJ2-1, with 12 bases identical to TRBD2. The germline CDR1 and CDR2 sequences are SGHVS and FQNEAQ. V trimming: 2 bases; J trimming: 8 bases; junction bases outside the gene matches: 4. CDR3 size: 15 residues. The CDR3 DNA sequence: TGTGCCAGCAGCTTAACTAGCGGGGGGCCGTATGAGCAGTTCTTC. Protein product: CASSLTSGGPYEQFF.

V and J are TRBV6-5 and TRBJ2-3, with 9 bases identical to TRBD2. There are 16 residues in the CDR3. Trimming removed 0 bases from V and 4 bases from J; junction bases left unmatched: 5. The germline V gene has CDR1 MNHEY and CDR2 SVGAGI. CDR3 DNA: TGTGCCAGCAGTTACTCCGGCGGGGGGGCGGCAGATACGCAGTATTTT. It encodes CASSYSGGGAADTQYF.

In this sample, this clone turned up once. This sequence joins TRBV18 and TRBJ2-1, with 11 bases lining up with TRBD2. CDR1 and CDR2 from the germline V gene are KGHSH and LQKENI. With 3 bases clipped from V and 7 bases from J, the junction kept 8 bases outside the gene matches. The CDR3 has 16 residues. The CDR3: CASSPLTSGARNEQFF. The CDR3, as DNA: TGTGCCAGCTCACCTTTGACTAGCGGGGCGCGGAATGAGCAGTTCTTC.

This rearrangement joins TRBV30 to TRBJ2-2, with TRBD1 identical over 8 bases. V dropped 0 bases and J dropped 5; count of bases not matched to a gene: 2. Per germline, CDR1 GTSNPN and CDR2 SVGIG (reference sequence). CDR3 length equals 14 residues. In DNA form, the CDR3 reads TGTGCCTGGAGTGTCCAGGGGGCAACCGGGGAGCTGTTTTTT. Amino acid sequence: CAWSVQGATGELFF.

This clone was observed a few times. The V gene is TRBV19, the J gene TRBJ2-7, with D perhaps TRBD1 (7 bases). The CDR3 sequence is 16 residues long. V was trimmed by 1 base and J by 3 bases, leaving 16 bases between them. In germline, CDR1 is LNHDA, CDR2 SQIVND (reference sequence). The CDR3 coding sequence is TGTGCCAGTAGTATAGGAGGAGGGGGCAACAACTACGAGCAGTACTTC. Translated: CASSIGGGGNNYEQYF.

This clone came up a few times. The V gene is TRBV14, the J gene TRBJ2-3; TRBD2 is a possible D gene (5 bases). The V end was cut by 4 bases, the J end by 2 bases, with 16 bases between. The CDR3 runs to 16 residues. Germline V lookup: CDR1 SGHDN, CDR2 FVKESK. The CDR3 here is CASSPRMERNTDTQYF. For the CDR3, the DNA is TGTGCCAGCAGCCCGCGTATGGAGCGGAACACAGATACGCAGTATTTT.

The chain uses TRBV5-1 and TRBJ2-3; 8 nucleotides match TRBD1. The CDR3 runs 14 residues. The ends lost 4 bases at V and 3 bases at J; junction bases unmatched: 4. Germline CDR1 and CDR2: SGHRS and YFSETQ. CDR3: CASSPRQGTDTQYF. The CDR3 DNA is TGCGCCAGCAGCCCCCGACAGGGGACAGATACGCAGTATTTT. The full variable domain, with the rest looked up from reference TRBV5-1 and TRBJ2-3, is KAGVTQTPRYLIKTRGQQVTLSCSPISGHRSVSWYQQTPGQGLQFLFEYFSETQRNKGNFPGRFSGRQFSNSRSEMNVSTLELGDSALYLCASSPRQGTDTQYFGPGTRLTVL.

This rearrangement joins TRBV18 to TRBJ2-7; a possible D gene is TRBD1 (5 bases). CDR1 is KGHSH, CDR2 LQKENI, per germline. Trimming cost V 0 bases and J 5 bases, with 11 bases left between them. The CDR3 runs 14 residues. CDR3 sequence: CASSPPAGWDEQYF. The CDR3 bases are TGTGCCAGCTCACCACCTGCAGGGTGGGACGAGCAGTACTTC.

Concerning this clone itself: The junction does not match germline at one end; this may be a read error. The sample has other DNA sequences that encode this CDR3 too. The chain combines TRBV27 with TRBJ1-6; TRBD1 matches 8 bases. The germline CDR1 and CDR2 sequences are MNHEY and SMNVEV (reference sequence). CDR3 size: 16 residues. CDR3 in DNA: TGTGCCAGCAGTCCGACAGGGGAGATCTATAATTCACCCCTCCACTTC. Translated, it gives CASSPTGEIYNSPLHF.

J is TRBJ1-4 and V is TRBV19; D is unresolved. This CDR3 comprises 14 residues. Germline values: CDR1 LNHDA, CDR2 SQIVND (reference sequence). V dropped 9 bases and J dropped 7 bases, with 18 bases sitting between them. CDR3 in DNA: TGTGCCAGCAGTCCCCGGTCCTCAACTGAAAAACTGTTTTTT. Residues: CASSPRSSTEKLFF.